This is a list of T cell receptor beta chains from one sample in a study of T-cell reconstitution after alpha-beta-depleted transplantation in children. TCRdb reprocessed the PCR reads via MiXCR and lists one record per CDR3 protein. The top ten hold around 10% of the sample, which has a few hundred thousand distinct CDR3 sequences, more than 9% seen once. This material consisted of PBMCs from the stem cell graft donor, taken from the stem cell graft. The receptors were sampled from a human donor who donated a stem cell graft to a child with SCID. CDR3s include the opening cysteine and the closing phenylalanine or tryptophan. The order of the fields is V gene, D gene, J gene, clone size, CDR3 protein, CDR3 DNA. The D gene is left open where the match is weak. The size of a clone is reported for some rows only, either as once, few or many, or as a class for expanded clones.

TRBV20-1,-,TRBJ1-6,many,CSARDPQGVSLLHF,TGCAGTGCTAGAGATCCACAGGGAGTGTCCCTCCTCCACTTT
TRBV12-3/TRBV12-4,-,TRBJ1-5,-,CASERSDRPPHQPQHF,TGTGCCAGCGAAAGATCGGACCGGCCTCCCCATCAGCCCCAGCATTTT
TRBV4-1,-,TRBJ2-1,-,CASNQEGNEQFF,TGCGCCAGCAACCAAGAGGGTAATGAGCAGTTCTTC
TRBV3-1,TRBD1,TRBJ2-2,many,CASSPRDRPGELFF,TGTGCCAGCAGCCCCCGGGACAGGCCCGGGGAGCTGTTTTTT
TRBV12-3/TRBV12-4,-,TRBJ2-1,once,CASSLSPSCFSYNEQFF,TGTGCCAGCAGTTTAAGTCCTAGCTGCTTCTCCTACAATGAGCAGTTCTTC
TRBV6-1,-,TRBJ2-4,-,CASSRASRLGAKNIQYF,TGTGCCAGCAGTCGTGCATCCCGGTTGGGGGCCAAAAACATTCAGTACTTC
TRBV7-9,-,TRBJ2-1,few,CASSSRINRLEPFF,TGTGCCAGCAGCTCGAGAATTAACAGGTTAGAACCGTTCTTC
TRBV12-3/TRBV12-4,-,TRBJ2-7,many,CASSPGPNEQYF,TGTGCCAGCAGCCCAGGGCCGAACGAGCAGTACTTC
TRBV27,-,TRBJ2-1,-,CASSPVGGNYFF,TGTGCCAGCAGTCCCGTGGGAGGTAATTATTTCTTC
TRBV10-2,-,TRBJ1-3,few,CASSEGSHSGNTIYF,TGCGCCAGCAGTGAGGGCAGCCACTCTGGAAACACCATATATTTT
TRBV6-5,-,TRBJ2-1,few,CASSPTGRAEQFF,TGTGCCAGCAGCCCCACAGGGAGGGCTGAGCAGTTCTTC
TRBV5-1,-,TRBJ1-1,-,CASKRRETNTEAFF,TGCGCCAGCAAGCGCCGGGAGACGAACACTGAAGCTTTCTTT
TRBV20-1,TRBD1,TRBJ2-5,few,CSAKKQGIETQYF,TGCAGTGCTAAGAAACAGGGGATTGAGACCCAGTACTTC
TRBV7-9,-,TRBJ2-2,few,CASSFRAAGELFF,TGTGCCAGCAGCTTCAGGGCAGCCGGGGAGCTGTTTTTT
TRBV7-9,TRBD1,TRBJ2-7,many,CASSSRQGAYEQYF,TGTGCCAGCAGCTCCCGACAGGGAGCCTACGAGCAGTACTTC
TRBV5-1,-,TRBJ1-1,-,CASSPARAGTEAFF,TGCGCCAGCAGCCCCGCCAGGGCCGGCACTGAAGCTTTCTTT
TRBV11-2,-,TRBJ1-4,-,CASSLSHALGEKLFF,TGTGCCAGCAGCTTATCGCACGCCCTGGGGGAAAAACTGTTTTTT
TRBV7-9,-,TRBJ1-2,few,CASSLNSRRLYGYTF,TGTGCCAGCAGCTTAAATTCGCGGCGGTTGTATGGCTACACCTTC
TRBV12-3/TRBV12-4,-,TRBJ2-4,few,CASGGGAPYRYF,TGTGCCAGCGGGGGGGGGGCCCCATACCGGTACTTC
TRBV25-1,-,TRBJ1-3,-,CASSEASGNTIYF,TGTGCCAGCAGTGAAGCATCTGGAAACACCATATATTTT
TRBV7-7,TRBD2,TRBJ2-2,many,CASSQGLAVNTGELFF,TGTGCCAGCAGCCAAGGACTAGCGGTGAACACCGGGGAGCTGTTTTTT
TRBV25-1,-,TRBJ2-1,-,CASSVSLHEQFF,TGTGCCAGCAGTGTCTCTCTTCATGAGCAGTTCTTC
TRBV12-3/TRBV12-4,TRBD2,TRBJ2-1,-,CASSFGTSGGASQYNEQFF,TGTGCCAGCAGTTTTGGGACTAGCGGGGGGGCCTCTCAGTACAATGAGCAGTTCTTC
TRBV7-6,-,TRBJ1-2,-,CASSPAGNYGYTF,TGTGCCAGCAGTCCAGCCGGGAACTATGGCTACACCTTC
TRBV20-1,-,TRBJ2-3,-,CSASSRGLTDTQYF,TGCAGTGCTAGTTCACGGGGACTCACAGATACGCAGTATTTT
TRBV20-1,-,TRBJ2-7,many,CSAIRPPSYEQYF,TGCAGTGCTATCCGGCCGCCCTCCTACGAGCAGTACTTC
TRBV7-6,TRBD1,TRBJ1-4,once,CASSFRRPDRTANEKLFF,TGTGCCAGCAGCTTCCGCCGCCCGGACAGGACGGCTAATGAAAAACTGTTTTTT
TRBV2,TRBD2,TRBJ2-1,few,CASMGTSGGGEQFF,TGTGCCAGCATGGGGACTAGCGGGGGTGGTGAGCAGTTCTTC
TRBV2,TRBD2,TRBJ2-7,-,CASAEGGLAGGNLYEQYF,TGTGCCAGCGCCGAGGGTGGACTAGCAGGAGGGAATCTCTACGAGCAGTACTTC
TRBV7-9,-,TRBJ2-2,many,CASSPDGIETGELFF,TGTGCCAGCAGCCCCGACGGGATTGAGACCGGGGAGCTGTTTTTT
TRBV7-3,-,TRBJ2-7,-,CASSLTGSSDEQYF,TGTGCCAGCAGCTTAACGGGATCATCGGACGAGCAGTACTTC
TRBV18,TRBD1,TRBJ2-5,-,CASATGGQETQYF,TGTGCCAGCGCGACAGGGGGCCAGGAGACCCAGTACTTC
TRBV7-3,-,TRBJ2-3,many,CASSLGGWTDTQYF,TGTGCCAGCAGCCTCGGGGGCTGGACAGATACGCAGTATTTT
TRBV7-9,TRBD2,TRBJ2-1,many,CASSPREGTPYNEQFF,TGTGCCAGCAGCCCGCGGGAGGGGACTCCCTACAATGAGCAGTTCTTC
TRBV20-1,-,TRBJ2-3,few,CSARGGGPPDTQYF,TGCAGTGCTAGGGGGGGGGGGCCACCAGATACGCAGTATTTT
TRBV29-1,-,TRBJ2-5,few,CSVVGTGETQYF,TGCAGCGTTGTAGGCACGGGCGAGACCCAGTACTTC
TRBV20-1,TRBD1,TRBJ2-3,few,CSAREGTGDTDTQYF,TGCAGTGCTAGGGAGGGGACAGGGGACACAGATACGCAGTATTTT
TRBV7-8,-,TRBJ1-2,-,CASSPGGWNYGYTF,TGTGCCAGCAGCCCCGGAGGCTGGAACTATGGCTACACCTTC
TRBV20-1,-,TRBJ2-1,-,CSARDLSSYNEQFF,TGCAGTGCTAGAGATCTGAGCTCCTACAATGAGCAGTTCTTC
TRBV7-9,-,TRBJ1-2,few,CASSSNSGYGYTF,TGTGCCAGCAGCTCAAACAGTGGCTATGGCTACACCTTC
TRBV20-1,TRBD1,TRBJ1-5,few,CSARDRTGINQPQHF,TGCAGTGCTAGAGATCGGACAGGGATAAATCAGCCCCAGCATTTT
TRBV15,TRBD1,TRBJ2-7,-,CATRGQGAYEQYF,TGTGCCACCAGGGGACAGGGGGCCTACGAGCAGTACTTC